This T cell receptor beta chain was profiled in a study of tumor-infiltrating lymphocytes in primary liver carcinoma. Study overall: With diameters of about 4.2 to 10 cm, tumors were stage T1-T3 N0M0.

In addition to blood RNA drawn from unsorted whole blood, germline DNA was extracted. No patient had received treatment, and all had chronic HBV infection. It was before surgery that about 3.8 milliliters of peripheral blood were collected. Findings and limits, study-wide: When set against blood, tumors had a significantly higher top-250-clone fraction (p = 0.039).

TCR beta cDNA was reverse-transcribed from around 0.55 ug of total RNA. The reaction used a constant-region primer and ProtoScript II reverse transcriptase. Investigators got TCR beta libraries out of three nested multiplex PCR rounds, done with slightly modified ARM-PCR. Rounds one and two of PCR, each of 10 cycles, were primed with TRBV1-TRBV30 forward primers and a C-beta reverse primer. TCRdb used MiXCR to reprocess the multiplex PCR reads, holding one entry per CDR3 protein. The sample contains 300,000 to 400,000 distinct CDR3 sequences, about two thirds of which appear only once. Trimming stripped 3 bases from V and 11 bases from J, with 14 bases between. The CDR3 covers 13 residues. Turning to this clonotype: Its specificity is not known.

This clonotype was sampled from a man in his forties with primary liver carcinoma and hepatitis B virus infection. The chain links TRBV12-3 or TRBV12-4 to TRBJ1-3, with a possible D match to TRBD1 (5 bases). Material for sequencing was peripheral blood. This chain's CDR3 is CASSFSGGNAIYF. CDR3 nucleotide sequence: TGTGCCAGCAGTTTTTCCGGGGGTAACGCCATATATTTT.